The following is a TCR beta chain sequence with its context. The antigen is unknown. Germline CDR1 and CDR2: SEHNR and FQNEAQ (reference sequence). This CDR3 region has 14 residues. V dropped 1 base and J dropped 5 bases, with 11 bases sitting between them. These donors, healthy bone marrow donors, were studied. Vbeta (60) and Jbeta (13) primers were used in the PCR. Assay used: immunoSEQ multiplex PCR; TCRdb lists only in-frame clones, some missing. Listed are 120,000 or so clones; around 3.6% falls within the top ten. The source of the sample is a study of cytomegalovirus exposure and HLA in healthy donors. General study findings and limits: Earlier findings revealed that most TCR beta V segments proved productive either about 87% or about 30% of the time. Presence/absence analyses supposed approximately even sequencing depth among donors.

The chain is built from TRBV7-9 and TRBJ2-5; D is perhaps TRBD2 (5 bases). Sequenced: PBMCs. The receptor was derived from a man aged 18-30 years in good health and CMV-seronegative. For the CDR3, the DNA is TGTGCCAGCAGCTTAGAGCTAGCAGGCGAGACCCAGTACTTC. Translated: CASSLELAGETQYF.